The clone carrying this T cell receptor beta chain was seen a handful of times. Other nucleotide sequences in the sample specify the same CDR3. V was pared by 0 bases and J by 0 bases, with 5 bases between. Germline V gives CDR1 SGHRS, CDR2 YFSETQ. CDR3 length: 14 residues. These data belong to a study of blood T cell repertoires in COVID-19. The wider study: Specimens from acute and convalescent COVID-19 originated in the United States, Italy and Spain. T cells, B-cell-depleted T cells, or PBMCs supplied cDNA or gDNA.

How the authors handled the data: Estimation of nucleated cell counts was performed using reference gene primer amplification. Clones were sequenced by immunoSEQ multiplex PCR, and TCRdb holds only the in-frame ones, with some missing. That table is the source of V, J and clone size, and D and trimming were worked out from the DNA. The table has roughly 250,000 clones, approximately 79% seen once. Sequencing was carried out using peripheral blood. The receptor was derived from a woman aged 35 to 49 with active or convalescent COVID-19. The V call is TRBV5-1, the J call TRBJ2-3; D unclear. CDR3 in amino acids: CASSLGQSTDTQYF. The CDR3 DNA sequence: TGCGCCAGCAGCTTGGGACAAAGCACAGATACGCAGTATTTT.